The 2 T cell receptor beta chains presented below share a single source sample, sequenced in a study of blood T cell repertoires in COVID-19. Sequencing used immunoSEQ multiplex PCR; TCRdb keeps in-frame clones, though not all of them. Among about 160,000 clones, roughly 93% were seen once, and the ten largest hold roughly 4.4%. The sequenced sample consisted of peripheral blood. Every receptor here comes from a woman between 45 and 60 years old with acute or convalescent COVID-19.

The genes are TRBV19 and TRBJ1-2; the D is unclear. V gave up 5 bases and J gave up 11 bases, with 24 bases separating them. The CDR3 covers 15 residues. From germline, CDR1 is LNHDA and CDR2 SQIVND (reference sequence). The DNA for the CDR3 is TGTGCCAGTAGTGCCCTCGGAGAGACCGTCGTCGGGTACACCTTC. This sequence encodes CASSALGETVVGYTF. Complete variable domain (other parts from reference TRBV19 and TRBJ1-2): DGGITQSPKYLFRKEGQNVTLSCEQNLNHDAMYWYRQDPGQGLRLIYYSQIVNDFQKGDIAEGYSVSREKKESFPLTVTSAQKNPTAFYLCASSALGETVVGYTFGSGTRLTVV.

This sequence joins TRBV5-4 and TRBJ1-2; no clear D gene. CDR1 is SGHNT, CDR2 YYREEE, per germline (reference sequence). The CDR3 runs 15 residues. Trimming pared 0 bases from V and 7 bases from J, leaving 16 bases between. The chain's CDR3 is CASSLAGGPTRGYTF. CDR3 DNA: TGTGCCAGCAGCTTGGCGGGCGGGCCCACGCGTGGCTACACCTTC.